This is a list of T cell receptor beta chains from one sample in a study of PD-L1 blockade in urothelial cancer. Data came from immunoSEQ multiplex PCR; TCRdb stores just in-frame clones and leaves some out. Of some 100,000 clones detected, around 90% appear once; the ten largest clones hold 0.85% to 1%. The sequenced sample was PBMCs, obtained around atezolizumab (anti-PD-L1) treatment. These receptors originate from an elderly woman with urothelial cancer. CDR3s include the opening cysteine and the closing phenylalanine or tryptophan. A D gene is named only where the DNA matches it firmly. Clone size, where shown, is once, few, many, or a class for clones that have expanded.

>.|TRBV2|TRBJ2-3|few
CASSRQGSPDTQYF
TGTGCCAGCTCTCGGCAGGGGAGCCCAGATACGCAGTATTTT
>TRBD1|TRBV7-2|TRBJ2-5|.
CASSLGTGGETQYF
TGTGCCAGCAGCTTAGGGACAGGCGGAGAGACCCAGTACTTC
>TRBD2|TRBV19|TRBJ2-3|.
CATNQAGGDGTQYF
TGTGCCACCAATCAAGCGGGAGGGGACGGTACGCAGTATTTT
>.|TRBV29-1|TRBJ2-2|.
CSVRVRGTGELFF
TGCAGCGTCCGAGTCCGGGGGACCGGGGAGCTGTTTTTT
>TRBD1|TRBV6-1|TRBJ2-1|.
CASSAVQGAPNEQFF
TGTGCCAGCAGTGCGGTACAGGGGGCTCCCAATGAGCAGTTCTTC
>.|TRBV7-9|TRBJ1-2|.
CASSLLQGGLRANYGYTF
TGTGCCAGCAGCTTGCTGCAGGGAGGGTTGAGGGCCAACTATGGCTACACCTTC
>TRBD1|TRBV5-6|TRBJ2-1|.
CASSLVDRGLSYNEQFF
TGTGCCAGCAGCTTGGTAGACAGGGGGCTTTCCTACAATGAGCAGTTCTTC
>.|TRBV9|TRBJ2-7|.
CASSVDGKGYEQYF
TGTGCCAGCAGCGTAGACGGGAAGGGCTACGAGCAGTACTTC
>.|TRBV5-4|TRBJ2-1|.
CASSLGTQTSYNEQFF
TGTGCCAGCAGCTTGGGGACTCAGACCTCCTACAATGAGCAGTTCTTC
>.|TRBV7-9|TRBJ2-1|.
CASSIGQHNEQFF
TGTGCCAGCAGTATAGGACAGCACAATGAGCAGTTCTTC
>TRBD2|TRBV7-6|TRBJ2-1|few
CASSLLAGVRDEQFF
TGTGCCAGCAGCCTGCTAGCGGGAGTGAGGGATGAGCAGTTCTTC
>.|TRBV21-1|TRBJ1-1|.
CASSRRGRLEAFF
TGTGCCAGCAGCCGGCGGGGCAGGTTGGAAGCTTTCTTT
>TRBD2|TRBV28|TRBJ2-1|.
CASSSVGGTSVTSSYNEQFF
TGTGCCAGCAGTTCTGTCGGGGGGACTAGCGTTACTAGCTCCTACAATGAGCAGTTCTTC
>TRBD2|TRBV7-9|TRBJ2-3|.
CASSPRLAGVSQYF
TGTGCCAGCAGCCCCCGACTAGCGGGAGTTTCGCAGTATTTT
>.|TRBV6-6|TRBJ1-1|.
CASSSLQDTEAFF
TGTGCCAGCAGTTCTTTGCAGGACACTGAAGCTTTCTTT
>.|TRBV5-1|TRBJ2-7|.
CASKTGQSSYEQYF
TGCGCCAGCAAAACAGGCCAGAGCTCCTACGAGCAGTACTTC
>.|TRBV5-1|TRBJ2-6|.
CASSLGSSGANVLTF
TGCGCCAGCAGCTTGGGGAGCTCTGGGGCCAACGTCCTGACTTTC
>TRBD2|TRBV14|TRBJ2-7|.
CASSPLGGIYEQYF
TGTGCCAGCAGCCCTCTGGGGGGGATTTACGAGCAGTACTTC
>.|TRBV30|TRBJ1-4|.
CAWSHARGVGEKLFF
TGTGCCTGGAGTCACGCCCGGGGGGTGGGGGAAAAACTGTTTTTT
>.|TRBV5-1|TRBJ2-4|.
CASSTGQSTKNIQYF
TGCGCCAGCAGCACAGGACAGTCCACAAAAAACATTCAGTACTTC
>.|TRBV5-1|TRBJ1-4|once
CASSLTGTDEKLFF
TGCGCCAGCAGCTTGACAGGAACAGATGAAAAACTGTTTTTT
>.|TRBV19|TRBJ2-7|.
CASSPFAQGISYEQYF
TGTGCCAGTAGTCCTTTCGCCCAGGGCATCTCCTACGAGCAGTACTTC
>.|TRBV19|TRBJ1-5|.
CASSPGGNNQPQHF
TGTGCCAGTAGTCCCGGAGGAAACAATCAGCCCCAGCATTTT
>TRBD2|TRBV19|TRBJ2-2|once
CASSIRVTGGTGELFF
TGTGCCAGTAGTATACGGGTGACGGGAGGTACCGGGGAGCTGTTTTTT
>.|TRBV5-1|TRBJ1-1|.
CASNGGTEAFF
TGCGCCAGCAACGGGGGCACTGAAGCTTTCTTT
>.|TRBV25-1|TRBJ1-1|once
CASSRGATEAFF
TGTGCCAGCAGTCGGGGGGCCACTGAAGCTTTCTTT
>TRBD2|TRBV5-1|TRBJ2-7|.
CASSPRTSGTYEQYF
TGCGCCAGCAGCCCGAGGACTAGCGGAACCTACGAGCAGTACTTC
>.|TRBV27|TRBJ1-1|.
CASSLSVEGSTAFF
TGTGCCAGCAGTTTATCGGTGGAGGGCTCTACAGCTTTCTTT
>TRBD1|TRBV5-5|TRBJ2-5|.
CASSSGQVFETQYF
TGTGCCAGCAGCTCCGGACAGGTTTTCGAGACCCAGTACTTC
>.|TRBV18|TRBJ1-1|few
CASSPPGGVLNTEAFF
TGTGCCAGCTCACCCCCCGGGGGAGTCTTGAACACTGAAGCTTTCTTT
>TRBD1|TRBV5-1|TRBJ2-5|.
CASSISGTGDQETQYF
TGCGCCAGCAGCATCTCCGGGACAGGGGACCAAGAGACCCAGTACTTC
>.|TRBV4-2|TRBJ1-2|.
CASSFRGTAGNGYTF
TGTGCCAGCAGCTTTAGGGGGACGGCAGGGAATGGCTACACCTTC
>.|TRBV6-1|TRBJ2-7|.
CASSENAGEQYF
TGTGCCAGCAGTGAAAACGCGGGGGAGCAGTACTTC
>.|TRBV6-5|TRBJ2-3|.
CASSYLGASTDTQYF
TGTGCCAGCAGTTATCTGGGGGCTAGCACAGATACGCAGTATTTT
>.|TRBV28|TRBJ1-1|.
CASSLPPAGGLNTEAFF
TGTGCCAGCAGTTTACCCCCCGCGGGCGGCCTGAACACTGAAGCTTTCTTT
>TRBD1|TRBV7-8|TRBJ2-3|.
CASGGQGPDTQYF
TGTGCCAGCGGGGGACAGGGCCCAGATACGCAGTATTTT
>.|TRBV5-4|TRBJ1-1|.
CASSLGEVGSTEAFF
TGTGCCAGCAGCTTGGGCGAGGTCGGGAGCACTGAAGCTTTCTTT
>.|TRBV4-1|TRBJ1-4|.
CASSQVAGRPNEKLFF
TGCGCCAGCAGCCAAGTGGCGGGGAGGCCTAATGAAAAACTGTTTTTT
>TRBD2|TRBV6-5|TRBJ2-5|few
CASRPTLAVQETQYF
TGTGCCAGCCGCCCTACACTAGCGGTCCAAGAGACCCAGTACTTC
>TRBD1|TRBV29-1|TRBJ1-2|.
CSVPGTGAYGYTF
TGCAGCGTTCCCGGGACAGGGGCCTATGGCTACACCTTC
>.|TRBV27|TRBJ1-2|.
CASSATYNYGYTF
TGTGCCAGCAGTGCGACATATAACTATGGCTACACCTTC
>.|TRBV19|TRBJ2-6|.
CASSDRDRSGANVLTF
TGTGCCAGTAGTGACCGCGACAGGTCTGGGGCCAACGTCCTGACTTTC
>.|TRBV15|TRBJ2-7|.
CATSRDPLPAGHEQYF
TGTGCCACCAGCAGAGATCCCCTGCCTGCGGGCCACGAGCAGTACTTC
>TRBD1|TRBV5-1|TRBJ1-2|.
CASSFWTGRTSANYGYTF
TGCGCCAGCAGCTTTTGGACAGGCCGGACCTCAGCTAACTATGGCTACACCTTC